These 23 T cell receptor beta chains share one sample of origin, sequenced in a study of blood T cells in healthy people across ages. It was with a sample-barcoded 5' primer and a J-beta primer mix that a second PCR of about 6 to 12 cycles was run. TCRdb used MiXCR to reprocess the 5' RACE reads, holding one entry per CDR3 protein. The repertoire includes some 730,000 distinct CDR3 sequences, about a fifth of them detected once, and around 22% sits in the top ten. The sample comprised blood. The receptors originated from a man between 65 and 80 years old in good health.

The V and J genes are TRBV25-1 and TRBJ2-1, with 15 nucleotides matching TRBD2. V shed 7 bases and J 10 bases; nucleotides not matched to a gene: 8. The CDR3 has 15 amino acids. CDR1 and CDR2 (germline): MGHDK, SYGVNS. This CDR3 is CASMGLAGGLGEQFF. As DNA, the CDR3 is TGTGCCAGCATGGGACTAGCGGGAGGTTTAGGCGAGCAGTTCTTC.

In this sample, this clonotype turned up a few times. The chain is built from TRBV20-1 and TRBJ2-1; 9 positions agree with TRBD2. Germline V gene lookup returns CDR1 DFQATT and CDR2 SNEGSKA (reference sequence). The CDR3 runs to 18 residues. The ends lost 0 bases at V and 5 bases at J; junction bases unmatched: 14. The CDR3 DNA reads TGCAGTGCTAGAGATCATTGGGGAGCGGGGGGCAATCACAATGAGCAGTTCTTC. It yields the protein CSARDHWGAGGNHNEQFF.

This clonotype turned up a few times. At one of its ends the junction is not consistent with the germline gene, which may arise from a read error. This chain joins TRBV20-1 and TRBJ1-2; D might be TRBD1 (6 bases). Per the germline V gene, CDR1 is DFQATT and CDR2 is SNEGSKA (reference sequence). The CDR3 contains 8 residues. CDR3 in amino acids: CSAQGTPF. DNA for the CDR3: TGCAGTGCTCAAGGGACACCCTTC.

This clonotype was recorded at least ten times. The CDR3 spells CASRASSLSYNEQFF. The CDR3 DNA follows: TGTGCCAGCAGGGCCTCCTCCTTATCCTACAATGAGCAGTTCTTC. V and J are TRBV6-5 and TRBJ2-1; D remains ambiguous. CDR1 and CDR2 (germline): MNHEY, SVGAGI. Trimming shortened V by 6 bases and J by 1 base, and 13 bases separated the two germline ends. This CDR3 has 15 residues.

V and J are TRBV20-1 and TRBJ2-1; TRBD1 aligns across 9 bases. The end of the DNA is better explained by TRBJ2-5, so the J call may be wrong. From germline, CDR1 is DFQATT and CDR2 SNEGSKA (reference sequence). The CDR3 is 14 amino acids. The CDR3 nucleotides are TGCAGTGCAGGGGGGGGACAGGGAGTAGAGACCCAGTACTTC. It codes for CSAGGGQGVETQYF.

This clonotype was picked up many times. The V gene is TRBV5-1, the J gene TRBJ2-1, with 7 bases that match TRBD1. This CDR3 region has 15 residues. Germline CDR1 and CDR2: SGHRS and YFSETQ. Trimming took 1 base from V and 6 from J; bases not matched to a gene: 7. The chain's CDR3 is CASSLLTGAGNEQFF. Written as DNA, the CDR3 is TGCGCCAGCAGCTTGTTAACAGGGGCGGGCAATGAGCAGTTCTTC. Together with reference TRBV5-1 and TRBJ2-1, the CDR3 gives the full variable domain: KAGVTQTPRYLIKTRGQQVTLSCSPISGHRSVSWYQQTPGQGLQFLFEYFSETQRNKGNFPGRFSGRQFSNSRSEMNVSTLELGDSALYLCASSLLTGAGNEQFFGPGTRLTVL.

Only a few counts were recorded for this clonotype. CDR3 nucleotide sequence: TGTGCCAGCAGCTTACCTACACCACCACGGGAAGAGCAGTTCTTC. This codes for CASSLPTPPREEQFF. The J gene is TRBJ2-1, the V gene TRBV28; the D gene is possibly TRBD2 (5 bases). The ends were cut back, 6 bases at V and 10 bases at J, with 22 bases in the middle. Germline lookup yields CDR1 MDHEN and CDR2 SYDVKM. The CDR3 spans 15 residues.

This clonotype has a count of ten or more. The chain has TRBV12-3 or TRBV12-4 and TRBJ2-1, with TRBD2 identical over 8 bases. There are 15 residues in the CDR3. Losses at the gene ends were 4 bases for V and 4 bases for J; bases not matched to a gene: 6. The DNA of the CDR3 is TGTGCCAGCAGTTCCTCTAGCGGGCATTACAATGAGCAGTTCTTC. It is translated as CASSSSSGHYNEQFF.

In its sample, this clonotype was seen a few times. This chain uses TRBV7-3 with TRBJ1-1; D may be TRBD1 (6 bases). This CDR3 contains 15 residues. Trimming stripped 5 bases from V and 0 bases from J, with 13 bases between. The germline V gene has CDR1 SGHTA and CDR2 FQGTGA. The CDR3 DNA reads TGTGCCAGCAGCCTTATGGGGGCGATGAACACTGAAGCTTTCTTT. Residues: CASSLMGAMNTEAFF.

The chain carries TRBV5-8 and TRBJ2-3; the D is unclear. CDR1 and CDR2 from the germline V gene are SGHTS and YDEGEE. V was cut by 10 bases and J by 0 bases, with 18 bases left in between. The CDR3 loop spans 15 amino acids. In nucleotides, the CDR3 is TGTGCCGGCTCCTCAGAGGCCACCAGCACAGATACGCAGTATTTT. This gives the protein CAGSSEATSTDTQYF.

The chain has TRBV5-1 and TRBJ2-1, with 7 bases aligning to TRBD2. With V trimmed by 4 bases and J by 5 bases, 9 bases remained unmatched. Germline V lookup: CDR1 SGHRS, CDR2 YFSETQ. This CDR3 is built from 15 residues. This chain's CDR3 is CASSILATKNNEQFF. DNA of the CDR3: TGCGCCAGCAGCATACTAGCGACTAAAAACAATGAGCAGTTCTTC.

This clonotype appeared a few times. V is TRBV5-1 and J is TRBJ2-5, with 10 bases matching TRBD2. The end of the DNA is better explained by TRBJ2-7, so the J call may be wrong. Per germline, CDR1 SGHRS and CDR2 YFSETQ. This CDR3 comprises 15 residues. The CDR3 protein is CASRTLAGARYEQYF. DNA of the CDR3: TGCGCCAGCAGAACCCTAGCGGGAGCGAGATACGAGCAGTACTTC.

V is TRBV6-6 and J is TRBJ1-4; 7 bases fit TRBD1. Looked up from germline, CDR1 is MNHNY and CDR2 is SVGAGI (reference sequence). The CDR3 consists of 15 residues. Trimming took 2 bases from V and 11 from J; bases not matched to a gene: 11. The CDR3 protein is CASSYDQLTGRKLFF. The CDR3 nucleotides read TGTGCCAGCAGTTACGATCAACTGACAGGGCGGAAACTGTTTTTT.

In the case of this clonotype: The CDR3 ends on some other residue instead of the conserved phenylalanine or tryptophan, so this is likely a read error. The rearrangement links TRBV5-1 to TRBJ2-1; no clear D gene. The germline V gene encodes CDR1 SGHRS and CDR2 YFSETQ. Deletions cut 6 bases from V and 9 bases from J, with 19 bases between. This CDR3 has 14 residues. CDR3 residues: CASNVWPTSAEQFL. CDR3 DNA: TGCGCCAGCAACGTTTGGCCCACAAGTGCTGAGCAGTTCCTC.

This clonotype was detected only a few times. The J gene is TRBJ2-7, the V gene TRBV7-2, with TRBD1 matching over 7 bases. Germline lookup yields CDR1 SGHTA and CDR2 FQGNSA. The CDR3 loop spans 16 amino acids. Unmatched junction bases numbered 6, after V lost 1 base and J lost 0 bases. CDR3 nucleotides: TGTGCCAGCAGCTTAGTGGGGACAGTCAACTCCTACGAGCAGTACGTC. Its protein is CASSLVGTVNSYEQYV.

J is TRBJ2-3 and V is TRBV7-2; D is unclear. The CDR3 covers 17 residues. Germline CDR1 is SGHTA and CDR2 is FQGNSA. Trimming removed 7 bases from V and 0 bases from J, with 20 bases in between. The CDR3 protein is CASNRLGGKASTDTQYF. For the CDR3, the DNA is TGTGCCAGCAACCGTCTGGGTGGAAAAGCCAGCACAGATACGCAGTATTTT.

The V gene is TRBV11-2, the J gene TRBJ2-3; tentatively, D is TRBD2 (5 bases). V was trimmed by 1 base and J by 1 base, leaving 12 bases between them. This CDR3 is 16 amino acids long. Germline V gene lookup returns CDR1 SGHAT and CDR2 FQNNGV. The CDR3 coding sequence is TGTGCCAGCAGCTTAGTTGCTAGCAGCCGCACAGATACGCAGTATTTT. It encodes CASSLVASSRTDTQYF. The full variable domain, its missing parts supplied by reference TRBV11-2 and TRBJ2-3, is EAGVAQSPRYKIIEKRQSVAFWCNPISGHATLYWYQQILGQGPKLLIQFQNNGVVDDSQLPKDRFSAERLKGVDSTLKIQPAKLEDSAVYLCASSLVASSRTDTQYFGPGTRLTVL.

This chain links TRBV11-2 with TRBJ2-1; D gene unclear. V dropped 7 bases and J dropped 6 bases, with 10 bases sitting between them. The germline CDR1 and CDR2 sequences are SGHAT and FQNNGV. This CDR3 is built from 12 residues. CDR3 coding DNA: TGTGCCAGCAATTGGGCACCCAATGAGCAGTTCTTC. This gives the protein CASNWAPNEQFF. The complete variable domain, with remaining parts taken from reference TRBV11-2 and TRBJ2-1, reads EAGVAQSPRYKIIEKRQSVAFWCNPISGHATLYWYQQILGQGPKLLIQFQNNGVVDDSQLPKDRFSAERLKGVDSTLKIQPAKLEDSAVYLCASNWAPNEQFFGPGTRLTVL.

This clonotype was detected a few times. V and J are TRBV10-3 and TRBJ1-1; no clear D gene. V shed 4 bases and J shed 3 bases, with 9 bases lying between them. The CDR3 runs 13 residues. Germline V gives CDR1 ENHRY, CDR2 SYGVKD. CDR3 region: CAISGGMDTEAFF. CDR3 DNA sequence: TGTGCCATCAGTGGAGGGATGGACACTGAAGCTTTCTTT.

This rearrangement joins TRBV4-1 to TRBJ2-1; possible D gene TRBD2, 5 bases. The last part of the DNA fits TRBJ2-7 better; the J call may be wrong. The CDR3 extends over 15 amino acids. From germline, CDR1 is MGHRA and CDR2 YSYEKL. The CDR3 protein is CASSQDRTGVYEQYF. In nucleotides, the CDR3 is TGCGCCAGCAGCCAAGATAGGACTGGGGTCTACGAGCAGTACTTC.

This clonotype was observed a few times. The rearrangement links TRBV12-3 or TRBV12-4 to TRBJ2-2; 7 bases line up with TRBD1. With 6 bases clipped from V and 5 bases from J, the junction kept 15 bases outside the gene matches. The CDR3 spans 17 residues. The CDR3 bases are TGTGCCAGCAGCCGGGGACAGCAACTTCGTTGGACCGGGGAGCTGTTTTTT. It translates to CASSRGQQLRWTGELFF.

The chain combines TRBV3-1 with TRBJ1-1; D is possibly TRBD1 (6 bases). V lost 1 base, J lost 5 bases, and 11 bases lay in between. The CDR3 sequence is 14 residues long. CDR1 is LGHDT, CDR2 YNNKEL, per germline (reference sequence). The CDR3 sequence: CASSQGGGGTEAFF. CDR3 coding DNA: TGTGCCAGCAGCCAAGGAGGGGGGGGGACTGAAGCTTTCTTT.

The chain has TRBV20-1 and TRBJ1-2; perhaps TRBD1 as D (6 bases). The CDR3 sequence is 12 residues long. Trimming removed 6 bases at V and 4 bases at J, with 12 bases between. Germline assignment: CDR1 DFQATT and CDR2 SNEGSKA (reference sequence). This CDR3 is CSATQGSYGYTF. The CDR3 DNA reads as TGCAGTGCCACACAGGGTTCCTATGGCTACACCTTC.